These T cell receptor beta chains were read from a single sample in a study of cytomegalovirus exposure and HLA in healthy donors. Profiling relied on immunoSEQ multiplex PCR, and the TCRdb table lists in-frame clones only, not all of them. The repertoire has some 120,000 clones, roughly 78% of them found once; the top ten carry 1%. Sequencing was performed on PBMCs. These TCRs come from a man aged 35 to 55 in good health and CMV-seronegative. Both conserved end residues are trimmed from each CDR3.

TRBJ2-1	TRBV6-5	ASSRGEAVSEQF
TRBJ1-1	TRBV19	ASSISRGQGRWNTEAF
TRBJ2-5	TRBV18	ASSGQDQETQY
TRBJ2-6	TRBV6-5	ASSSVVRGANVLT
TRBJ2-7	TRBV5-4	AKIQGPNEQY
TRBJ2-1	TRBV28	ASVGLAGIYNEQF
TRBJ2-3	TRBV6-5	ASSGLAEMTDTQY
TRBJ1-1	TRBV7-9	ASSLGTGGRDTEAF
TRBJ2-1	TRBV10-1	ASSESSASEPDNEQF
TRBJ2-1	TRBV6-1	ASSDLGLDFNEQF
TRBJ1-1	TRBV10-3	AISARTGGDTEAF
TRBJ1-4	TRBV5-6	ASSVDRGATNEKLF
TRBJ1-5	TRBV28	ASRTGDWSNQPQH
TRBJ2-6	TRBV30	AWSVLRQGANSGANVLT
TRBJ2-1	TRBV4-2	ASSRETGSGLYEQF